The 32 T cell receptor beta chains in this list originate from one sample, sequenced in a study of T cell repertoires in cytomegalovirus infection. TCRdb processed the reads anew with MiXCR; each CDR3 protein has one entry. The table shows around 47,000 distinct CDR3 sequences, with around a fifth occurring only once. For these receptors, no antigen is known. Sample: CD8+ T cells from cultured PBMCs, taken from culture after CMV antigen stimulation. These TCRs come from a human donor in good health (CMV status not recorded). Some clones in this sample may be carry-over from other donors' samples.

The chain carries TRBV7-6 and TRBJ1-1; TRBD1 aligns across 9 bases. The CDR3 is made up of 18 amino acids. Unmatched junction bases numbered 13, after V lost 1 base and J lost 4 bases. Germline V gene sequence: CDR1 SGHVS, CDR2 FNYEAQ. In nucleotides, the CDR3 is TGTGCCAGCAGCTTAGTGGGGATTCCGGGACAGGGAGGCACTGAAGCTTTCTTT. It is translated as CASSLVGIPGQGGTEAFF. Based on the CDR3 plus reference TRBV7-6 and TRBJ1-1, the full variable domain is GAGVSQSPRYKVTKRGQDVALRCDPISGHVSLYWYRQALGQGPEFLTYFNYEAQQDKSGLPNDRFSAERPEGSISTLTIQRTEQRDSAMYRCASSLVGIPGQGGTEAFFGQGTRLTVV.

This clonotype was picked up a small number of times. V and J are TRBV12-5 and TRBJ2-7; D might be TRBD1 (6 bases). The CDR3 sequence is 16 residues long. V shed 7 bases and J shed 6 bases, with 25 bases lying between them. From germline, CDR1 is LGHNT and CDR2 FRNRAP. CDR3 in DNA: TGTGCTAGTGCCATCCCCGAGGGGGAAGAAGGGATCGAGCAGTACTTC. This encodes CASAIPEGEEGIEQYF.

This clonotype came up a few times. The V and J genes are TRBV4-1 and TRBJ2-1; 8 nucleotides match TRBD2. This CDR3 is 13 amino acids long. The V gene end was trimmed by 1 base and the J gene end by 10 bases; junction bases not matched to a gene: 3. Germline values: CDR1 MGHRA, CDR2 YSYEKL. This CDR3 is CASSQAGGEEQFF. The CDR3 DNA sequence: TGCGCCAGCAGCCAAGCGGGGGGGGAGGAGCAGTTCTTC.

The genes are TRBV7-8 and TRBJ1-5; no clear D gene. Germline CDR1 SGHVS, CDR2 FQNEAQ. The V end lost 4 bases, the J end lost 0 bases, and 13 bases lay between the germline ends. There are 16 residues in the CDR3. As DNA, the CDR3 is TGTGCCAGCAGCTGGACGGAGGGATATAGCAATCAGCCCCAGCATTTT. Its translation is CASSWTEGYSNQPQHF.

The chain links TRBV12-3 or TRBV12-4 to TRBJ1-2; the D gene is possibly TRBD1 (5 bases). This CDR3 contains 14 residues. Trimming cost V 1 base and J 3 bases, with 9 bases left between them. The CDR3 DNA follows: TGTGCCAGCAGTTTAGAGGGAGGGGACTATGGCTACACCTTC. This gives the protein CASSLEGGDYGYTF.

J is TRBJ1-1 and V is TRBV7-6, with unresolved D. Between the trimmed V and J ends, which lost 4 bases and 0 bases, there was a span of 9 bases. Germline CDR1 reads SGHVS; CDR2 reads FNYEAQ. This CDR3 is 14 amino acids long. The CDR3 sequence is CASSSPSVNTEAFF. CDR3 sequence (DNA): TGTGCCAGCAGCTCCCCCTCGGTGAACACTGAAGCTTTCTTT.

CDR3: CASSYTGEQYF. The CDR3 bases are TGTGCCAGCAGTTATACAGGCGAGCAGTACTTC. V and J are TRBV6-2 or TRBV6-3 and TRBJ2-7; possible D gene TRBD1, 5 bases. Germline CDR1 and CDR2: MNHEY and SVGEGT. This CDR3 has 11 residues. Trimming removed 3 bases from V and 6 bases from J, with 6 bases in between.

The J gene is TRBJ2-2, the V gene TRBV20-1, with no clear D. This CDR3 has 16 residues. Looked up from germline, CDR1 is DFQATT and CDR2 is SNEGSKA (reference sequence). The V end was cut by 6 bases, the J end by 4 bases, with 21 bases between. This CDR3 is CSANPTGQKSTGELFF. The CDR3 DNA reads TGCAGTGCAAACCCTACCGGGCAGAAGTCCACCGGGGAGCTGTTTTTT.

This clonotype turned up a few times. V usage is TRBV4-1 and J usage is TRBJ2-3; 11 bases fit TRBD2. With 3 bases clipped from V and 2 bases from J, the junction kept 16 bases outside the gene matches. Germline CDR1 is MGHRA and CDR2 is YSYEKL. The CDR3 is 20 amino acids. Written as DNA, the CDR3 is TGCGCCAGCAGCCACGATCGGACTAGCGGGTCCCTCCAGAACACAGATACGCAGTATTTT. Protein: CASSHDRTSGSLQNTDTQYF.

V and J are TRBV7-8 and TRBJ1-2; 10 positions match TRBD1. The CDR3 contains 15 residues. With V trimmed by 5 bases and J by 8 bases, 11 bases remained unmatched. The germline CDR1 and CDR2 sequences are SGHVS and FQNEAQ. CDR3: CASSPPTGTGEGYTF. The CDR3 coding sequence is TGTGCCAGCAGCCCCCCAACCGGGACAGGGGAAGGCTACACCTTC.

The chain is built from TRBV27 and TRBJ2-1; D is unclear. The CDR3 totals 15 residues. Trimming stripped 5 bases from V and 7 bases from J, with 18 bases between. CDR1 is MNHEY, CDR2 SMNVEV, per germline (reference sequence). CDR3 region: CASSRPPGLENEQFF. The CDR3 bases are TGTGCCAGCAGTAGACCCCCCGGGCTAGAGAATGAGCAGTTCTTC.

On this clonotype itself: Sequence at one end of the junction differs from germline and may be a read error. The rearrangement joins TRBV5-1 to TRBJ1-4; the D is unclear. CDR1 SGHRS and CDR2 YFSETQ come from the germline V gene. The CDR3 sequence is 13 residues long. In nucleotides, the CDR3 is TGCGCCAGCCGCTTAGGACCGGCGGAAAAACTGTTTTTT. Its protein is CASRLGPAEKLFF.

This clonotype came up a few times. The V and J genes are TRBV4-2 and TRBJ2-1; 8 nucleotides match TRBD2. The CDR3 covers 16 residues. V lost 0 bases, J lost 7 bases, and 8 bases stayed unmatched. Per the germline V gene, CDR1 is LGHNA and CDR2 is YNFKEQ. The CDR3 bases are TGTGCCAGCAGCCAAGATCGCGGGGGGTTGAGGAATGAGCAGTTCTTC. Its translation is CASSQDRGGLRNEQFF.

In this sample, this clonotype turned up a few times. This chain links TRBV7-2 with TRBJ1-4, with D possibly matching TRBD1 (6 bases). V was shortened by 6 bases and J by 2 bases, with 16 bases between the two germline ends. There are 16 residues in the CDR3. Germline CDR1 reads SGHTA; CDR2 reads FQGNSA. The CDR3 reads CASRLRGWATNEKLFF. The CDR3 DNA follows: TGTGCCAGCAGGCTCAGGGGTTGGGCTACTAATGAAAAACTGTTTTTT.

The rearrangement links TRBV27 to TRBJ1-2, with unresolved D. The CDR3 contains 13 residues. Germline V gene sequence: CDR1 MNHEY, CDR2 SMNVEV (reference sequence). Trimming shortened V by 3 bases and J by 3 bases, and 8 bases separated the two germline ends. DNA of the CDR3: TGTGCCAGCAGTTTCCGGACGGACTATGGCTACACCTTC. It is translated as CASSFRTDYGYTF.

This clonotype was counted once. The rearrangement links TRBV27 to TRBJ1-5; D is ambiguous. Germline assignment: CDR1 MNHEY and CDR2 SMNVEV (reference sequence). Trimming pared 0 bases from V and 4 bases from J, leaving 4 bases between. This CDR3 spans 13 amino acids. In DNA, the CDR3 is TGTGCCAGCAGTTTATCTCAAAATCAGCCCCAGCATTTT. Protein sequence: CASSLSQNQPQHF.

In this sample, this clonotype turned up a few times. V gene TRBV12-3 or TRBV12-4 combines with J gene TRBJ2-1; TRBD2 matches 9 bases. Trimming removed 7 bases from V and 4 bases from J; junction bases left unmatched: 5. The CDR3 consists of 14 residues. CDR3 sequence (DNA): TGTGCCAGCACGGGACTAGCCCCTTACAATGAGCAGTTCTTC. This sequence encodes CASTGLAPYNEQFF.

The rearrangement joins TRBV7-2 to TRBJ1-1; 8 bases are a match to TRBD1. Germline CDR1 SGHTA, CDR2 FQGNSA. The CDR3 totals 15 residues. V lost 1 base to trimming and J lost 1 base; unmatched junction nucleotides: 2. CDR3 nucleotide sequence: TGTGCCAGCAGCTTAGGGGACAGGAGGAACACTGAAGCTTTCTTT. Its protein is CASSLGDRRNTEAFF.

The chain employs TRBV7-8 and TRBJ2-7, with TRBD2 matching 9 bases. Germline values: CDR1 SGHVS, CDR2 FQNEAQ. After removal of 3 bases from V and 2 bases from J, the junction contained 5 bases not matched to a gene. This CDR3 contains 15 residues. CDR3: CASSFERGDAYEQYF. CDR3 nucleotide sequence: TGTGCCAGCAGCTTTGAGCGGGGGGACGCCTACGAGCAGTACTTC.

This clonotype came up many times. V and J are TRBV19 and TRBJ1-1, with D possibly matching TRBD1 (5 bases). The germline V and J ends were trimmed by 3 bases and 5 bases, with 16 bases remaining between them. Germline V gene sequence: CDR1 LNHDA, CDR2 SQIVND (reference sequence). This CDR3 spans 15 amino acids. The DNA for the CDR3 is TGTGCCAGTAGTATTATACAGGCCGTAGAGACTGAAGCTTTCTTT. Translation: CASSIIQAVETEAFF.

This chain uses TRBV7-2 with TRBJ1-5, with no clear D. V gave up 2 bases and J gave up 3 bases, with 8 bases separating them. CDR3 length equals 14 residues. Germline V lookup: CDR1 SGHTA, CDR2 FQGNSA. The CDR3 DNA reads TGTGCCAGCAGCTTAACTTTCTCCAATCAGCCCCAGCATTTT. Translated, it gives CASSLTFSNQPQHF.

The genes are TRBV7-2 and TRBJ1-1; 8 positions agree with TRBD1. CDR1 and CDR2 from the germline V gene are SGHTA and FQGNSA. CDR3 length: 15 amino acids. V gave up 5 bases and J gave up 10 bases; unmatched junction bases: 15. CDR3 residues: CASSATGTGELGAFF. In DNA, the CDR3 is TGTGCCAGCAGCGCTACCGGGACAGGTGAATTAGGAGCTTTCTTT.

This clonotype turned up a few times. The V call is TRBV19, the J call TRBJ1-1; no clear D. Trimming took 6 bases from V and 1 from J, leaving 6 bases between them. Germline CDR1 reads LNHDA; CDR2 reads SQIVND (reference sequence). The CDR3 length is 12 residues. The CDR3 spells CASSIQNTEAFF. DNA for the CDR3: TGTGCCAGTAGCATTCAGAACACTGAAGCTTTCTTT.

This clonotype appeared a few times. Mismatch with germline at one junction end may stem from a read error. The chain combines TRBV28 with TRBJ2-7; TRBD1 matches 10 bases. This CDR3 contains 19 residues. The germline V gene has CDR1 MDHEN and CDR2 SYDVKM. CDR3 sequence: CATRTRGQGLRAVSHEQYF. The CDR3 DNA reads as TGTGCCACTCGAACGAGGGGACAGGGGCTTAGGGCGGTCTCCCACGAGCAGTACTTC.

This clonotype has at least ten counts. The chain has TRBV4-1 and TRBJ2-7, with 8 bases fitting TRBD1. There are 15 residues in the CDR3. V lost 0 bases and J lost 4; bases outside the gene matches: 5. Germline CDR1 and CDR2: MGHRA and YSYEKL. The CDR3 sequence: CASSQETGVIYEQYF. The CDR3 DNA reads TGCGCCAGCAGCCAAGAGACAGGGGTTATTTACGAGCAGTACTTC.

This clonotype was counted only a few times. This chain uses TRBV5-4 with TRBJ2-7; TRBD1 aligns across 7 bases. J was trimmed by 3 bases and V by 6 bases; bases with no gene match: 6. Germline CDR1 SGHNT, CDR2 YYREEE (reference sequence). This CDR3 is 13 amino acids long. In nucleotides, the CDR3 is TGTGCCAGCATGGGACAGTCACACTACGAGCAGTACTTC. It specifies CASMGQSHYEQYF.

CDR3 region: CSARTAGDGYEQYF. CDR3 in DNA: TGCAGTGCCAGAACGGCGGGGGATGGCTACGAGCAGTACTTC. The chain combines TRBV20-1 with TRBJ2-7, with 7 nucleotides matching TRBD2. The CDR3 extends over 14 amino acids. Germline V gives CDR1 DFQATT, CDR2 SNEGSKA (reference sequence). The junction had 11 bases not matched to a gene; V was cut back by 6 bases and J by 3 bases.

V and J are TRBV7-2 and TRBJ1-5; D may be TRBD1 (5 bases). The V end was cut by 5 bases, the J end by 9 bases, with 17 bases between. The CDR3 is made up of 14 amino acids. Germline values: CDR1 SGHTA, CDR2 FQGNSA. DNA of the CDR3: TGTGCCAGCAGCCGGGGCGGGGAGTGGTGGCCCCAGCATTTT. It codes for CASSRGGEWWPQHF. Combining the CDR3 with reference TRBV7-2 and TRBJ1-5 gives the whole variable domain GAGVSQSPSNKVTEKGKDVELRCDPISGHTALYWYRQSLGQGLEFLIYFQGNSAPDKSGLPSDRFSAERTGGSVSTLTIQRTQQEDSAVYLCASSRGGEWWPQHFGDGTRLSIL.

The V and J genes are TRBV27 and TRBJ2-5, with a tentative D call TRBD1 (6 bases). The CDR3 has 17 residues. The germline CDR1 and CDR2 sequences are MNHEY and SMNVEV (reference sequence). V lost 2 bases to trimming and J lost 6 bases, with 22 bases between them. CDR3 loop: CASSLTAGEFPGKTQYF. DNA of the CDR3: TGTGCCAGCAGTTTAACGGCAGGGGAGTTCCCGGGGAAGACCCAGTACTTC.

This clonotype was counted a few times. The gene calls are TRBV12-3 or TRBV12-4 and TRBJ1-1, with TRBD1 matching 8 bases. There are 14 residues in the CDR3. Trimming at V came to 6 bases and at J to 4 bases, leaving 7 bases not matched to a gene. Here the CDR3 DNA reads TGTGCCAGCAGCCCTGACAGGGGTGGCACTGAAGCTTTCTTT. Translation gives CASSPDRGGTEAFF.

This clonotype was recorded at least ten times. V is TRBV27 and J is TRBJ2-1, with 7 positions matching TRBD1. The CDR3 extends over 16 amino acids. The J segment lost 1 base and the V segment lost 6 bases, leaving 9 bases of the junction unmatched. Germline assignment: CDR1 MNHEY and CDR2 SMNVEV (reference sequence). As DNA, the CDR3 is TGTGCCAGCAGCCAGGGGGACGGAATTTCCTACAATGAGCAGTTCTTC. Its protein is CASSQGDGISYNEQFF.

This chain uses TRBV27 with TRBJ1-1; 7 positions agree with TRBD1. CDR3 length: 14 residues. Germline V gene sequence: CDR1 MNHEY, CDR2 SMNVEV (reference sequence). Losses at the gene ends were 4 bases for V and 4 bases for J; bases not matched to a gene: 6. The CDR3 reads CASSSPGGRTEAFF. In DNA, the CDR3 is TGTGCCAGCAGTTCTCCAGGGGGTCGCACTGAAGCTTTCTTT.